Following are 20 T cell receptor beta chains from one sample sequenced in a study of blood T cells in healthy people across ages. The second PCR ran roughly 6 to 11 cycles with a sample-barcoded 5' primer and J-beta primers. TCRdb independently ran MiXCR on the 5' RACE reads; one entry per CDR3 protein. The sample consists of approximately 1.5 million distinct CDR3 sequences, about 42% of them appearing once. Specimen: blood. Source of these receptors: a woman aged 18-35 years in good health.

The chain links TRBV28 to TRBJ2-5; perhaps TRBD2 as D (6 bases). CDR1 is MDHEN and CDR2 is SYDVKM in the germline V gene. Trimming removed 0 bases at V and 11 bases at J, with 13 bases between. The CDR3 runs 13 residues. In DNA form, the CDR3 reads TGTGCCAGCAGTTTATGGGACTATAAAGAGCAGTACTTC. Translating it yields CASSLWDYKEQYF.

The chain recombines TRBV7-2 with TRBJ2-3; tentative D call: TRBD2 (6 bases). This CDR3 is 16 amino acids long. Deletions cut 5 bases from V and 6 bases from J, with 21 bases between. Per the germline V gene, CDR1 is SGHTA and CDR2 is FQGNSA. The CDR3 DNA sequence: TGTGCCAGCAGCCCCAGATTAGGAGGGCCTTCTGATACGCAGTATTTT. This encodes CASSPRLGGPSDTQYF. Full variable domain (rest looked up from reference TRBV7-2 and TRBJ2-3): GAGVSQSPSNKVTEKGKDVELRCDPISGHTALYWYRQSLGQGLEFLIYFQGNSAPDKSGLPSDRFSAERTGGSVSTLTIQRTQQEDSAVYLCASSPRLGGPSDTQYFGPGTRLTVL.

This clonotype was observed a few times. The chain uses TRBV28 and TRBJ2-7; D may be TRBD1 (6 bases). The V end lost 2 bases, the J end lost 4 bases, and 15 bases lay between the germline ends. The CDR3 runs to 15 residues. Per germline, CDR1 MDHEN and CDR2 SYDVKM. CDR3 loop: CASSLVGRGEYEQYF. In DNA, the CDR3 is TGTGCCAGCAGTTTAGTAGGCAGGGGTGAGTACGAGCAGTACTTC.

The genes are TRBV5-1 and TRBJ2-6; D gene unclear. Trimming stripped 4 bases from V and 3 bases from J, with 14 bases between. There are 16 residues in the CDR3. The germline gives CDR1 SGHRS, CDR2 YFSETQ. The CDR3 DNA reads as TGCGCCAGCAGCGCCCCGGGTGGGGTTGGGGCCAACGTCCTGACTTTC. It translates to CASSAPGGVGANVLTF.

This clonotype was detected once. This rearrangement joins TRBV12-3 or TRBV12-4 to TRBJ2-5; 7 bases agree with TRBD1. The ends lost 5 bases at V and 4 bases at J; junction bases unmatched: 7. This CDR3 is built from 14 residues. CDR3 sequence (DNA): TGTGCCAGCAGTCCCGACAGGGACCCAGAGACCCAGTACTTC. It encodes CASSPDRDPETQYF.

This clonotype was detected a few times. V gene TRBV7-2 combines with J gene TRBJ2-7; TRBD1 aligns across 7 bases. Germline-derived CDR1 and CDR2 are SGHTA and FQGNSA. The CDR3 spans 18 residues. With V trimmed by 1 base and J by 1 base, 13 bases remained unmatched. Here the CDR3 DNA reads TGTGCCAGCAGCTTAGTACCCCCCGGGACAGCTAGTTCCTACGAGCAGTACTTC. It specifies CASSLVPPGTASSYEQYF.

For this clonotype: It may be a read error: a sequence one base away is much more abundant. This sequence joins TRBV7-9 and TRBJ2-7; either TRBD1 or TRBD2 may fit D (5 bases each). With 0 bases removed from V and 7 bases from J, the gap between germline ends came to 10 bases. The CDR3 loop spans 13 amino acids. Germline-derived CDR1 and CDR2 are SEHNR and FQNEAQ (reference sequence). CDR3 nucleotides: TGTGCCAGCAGCTTAGCGAGGGGTGTTGAGCAGTACTTC. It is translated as CASSLARGVEQYF.

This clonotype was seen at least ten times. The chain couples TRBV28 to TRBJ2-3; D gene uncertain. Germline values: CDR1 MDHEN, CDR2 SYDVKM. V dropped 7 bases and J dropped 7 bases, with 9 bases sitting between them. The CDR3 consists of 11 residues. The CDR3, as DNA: TGTGCCAGCACCTCACGTTATACGCAGTATTTT. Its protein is CASTSRYTQYF. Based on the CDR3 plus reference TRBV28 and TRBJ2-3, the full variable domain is DVKVTQSSRYLVKRTGEKVFLECVQDMDHENMFWYRQDPGLGLRLIYFSYDVKMKEKGDIPEGYSVSREKKERFSLILESASTNQTSMYLCASTSRYTQYFGPGTRLTVL.

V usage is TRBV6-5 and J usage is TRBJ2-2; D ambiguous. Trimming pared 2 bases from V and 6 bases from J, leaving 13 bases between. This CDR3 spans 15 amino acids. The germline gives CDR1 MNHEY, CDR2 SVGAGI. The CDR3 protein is CASSYETASSGELFF. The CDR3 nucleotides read TGTGCCAGCAGTTACGAGACGGCATCATCCGGGGAGCTGTTTTTT.

The CDR3 here is CSATLAGGPDTQYF. As DNA, the CDR3 is TGCAGTGCGACACTAGCGGGGGGCCCAGATACGCAGTATTTT. This chain joins TRBV20-1 and TRBJ2-3, with 12 bases lining up with TRBD2. The CDR3 loop spans 14 amino acids. V was clipped by 6 bases and J by 4 bases; unmatched bases: 5. The germline gives CDR1 DFQATT, CDR2 SNEGSKA (reference sequence).

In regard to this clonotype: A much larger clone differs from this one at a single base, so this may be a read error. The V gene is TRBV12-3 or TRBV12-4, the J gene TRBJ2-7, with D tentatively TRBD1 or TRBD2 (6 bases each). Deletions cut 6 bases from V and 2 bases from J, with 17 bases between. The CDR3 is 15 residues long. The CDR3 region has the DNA TGTGCCAGCAGCCGGACATGTAGGGGGGCCTACGAGCAGTACTTC. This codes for CASSRTCRGAYEQYF.

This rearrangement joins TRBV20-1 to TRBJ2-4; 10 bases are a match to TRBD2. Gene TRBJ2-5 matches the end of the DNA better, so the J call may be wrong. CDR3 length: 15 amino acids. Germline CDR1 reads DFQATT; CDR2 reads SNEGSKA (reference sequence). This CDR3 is CSARDPVAGGETQYF. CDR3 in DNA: TGCAGTGCTAGAGATCCGGTAGCGGGGGGAGAGACCCAGTACTTC.

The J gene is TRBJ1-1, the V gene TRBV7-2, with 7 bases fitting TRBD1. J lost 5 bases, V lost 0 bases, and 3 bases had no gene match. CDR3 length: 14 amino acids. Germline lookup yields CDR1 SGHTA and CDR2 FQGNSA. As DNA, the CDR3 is TGTGCCAGCAGCTTAGCCAGGGGGAGTACTGAAGCTTTCTTT. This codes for CASSLARGSTEAFF. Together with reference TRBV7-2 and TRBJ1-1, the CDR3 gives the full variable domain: GAGVSQSPSNKVTEKGKDVELRCDPISGHTALYWYRQSLGQGLEFLIYFQGNSAPDKSGLPSDRFSAERTGGSVSTLTIQRTQQEDSAVYLCASSLARGSTEAFFGQGTRLTVV.

CDR3 region: CASSDVTNSPLHF. For the CDR3, the DNA is TGTGCCAGCAGTGATGTGACCAATTCACCCCTCCACTTT. The chain combines TRBV2 with TRBJ1-6; D remains unclear. Germline V gene lookup returns CDR1 SNHLY and CDR2 FYNNEI. The CDR3 runs to 13 residues. V gave up 3 bases and J gave up 7 bases, with 7 bases separating them.

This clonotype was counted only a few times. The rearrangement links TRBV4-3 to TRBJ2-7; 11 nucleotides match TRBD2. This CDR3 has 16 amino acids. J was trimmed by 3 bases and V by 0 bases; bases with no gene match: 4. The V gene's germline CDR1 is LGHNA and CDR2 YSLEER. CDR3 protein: CASSQERTSGFYEQYF. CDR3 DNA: TGCGCCAGCAGCCAAGAAAGGACTAGCGGGTTCTACGAGCAGTACTTC.

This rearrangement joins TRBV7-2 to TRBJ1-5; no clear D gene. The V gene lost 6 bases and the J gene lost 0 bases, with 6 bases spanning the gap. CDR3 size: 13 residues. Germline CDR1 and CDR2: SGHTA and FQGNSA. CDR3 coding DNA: TGTGCCAGCAGTAAATATAGCAATCAGCCCCAGCATTTT. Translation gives CASSKYSNQPQHF.

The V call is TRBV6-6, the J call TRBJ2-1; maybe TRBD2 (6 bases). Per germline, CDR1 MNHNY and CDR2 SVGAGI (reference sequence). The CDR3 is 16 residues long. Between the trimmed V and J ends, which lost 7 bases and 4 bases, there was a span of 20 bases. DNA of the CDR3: TGTGCCAGCAAGGCCCGCGGGGATCATCTTTACAATGAGCAGTTCTTC. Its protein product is CASKARGDHLYNEQFF.

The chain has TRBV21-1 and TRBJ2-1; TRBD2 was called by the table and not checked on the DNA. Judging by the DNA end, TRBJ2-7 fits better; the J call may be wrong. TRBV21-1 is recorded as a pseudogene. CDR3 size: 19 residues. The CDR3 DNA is TGTGCCAGCAGCGGCCCTGGGACTAGCGGGGGGGCCTCCTACAATGAGCAGTACTTC. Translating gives CASSGPGTSGGASYNEQYF.

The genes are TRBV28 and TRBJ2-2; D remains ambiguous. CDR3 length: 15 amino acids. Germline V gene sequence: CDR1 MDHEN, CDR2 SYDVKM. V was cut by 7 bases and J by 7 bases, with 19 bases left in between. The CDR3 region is CASNPAARRNGELFF. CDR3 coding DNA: TGTGCCAGCAATCCGGCGGCTAGAAGGAACGGGGAGCTGTTTTTT.

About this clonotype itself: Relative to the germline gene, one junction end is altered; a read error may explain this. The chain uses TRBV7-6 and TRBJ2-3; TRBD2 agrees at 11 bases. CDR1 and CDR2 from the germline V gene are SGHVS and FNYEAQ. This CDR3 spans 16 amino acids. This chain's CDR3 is CARSYPSGRFTDTQYF. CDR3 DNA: TGTGCCCGCAGCTATCCTAGCGGGAGGTTCACAGATACGCAGTATTTT.